This record covers a single T cell receptor beta chain. Its antigen is undetermined. Assay used: immunoSEQ multiplex PCR; TCRdb lists only in-frame clones, some missing. The table shows 340,000 or so clones, with 93% occurring only once. Germline lookup yields CDR1 MNHNS and CDR2 SASEGT. V was clipped by 3 bases and J by 7 bases, with 12 bases between them. This CDR3 has 14 residues. This sample stems from a study of brain T cells in children with intractable seizures. Study outcomes and limitations: Pre-surgery blood may have been undersampled, hiding some clones.

Time point in this sample: blood from clinic visit 5 months post-surgery; TSC patient then seizure free. The sequenced cases were selected for having the highest brain T cell transcript signatures. The sample consisted of peripheral blood, taken more than 4 months after surgery. This receptor was taken from a boy younger than two with tuberous sclerosis and intractable seizures. V and J are TRBV6-1 and TRBJ1-4; TRBD1 might be the D (6 bases). This CDR3 is CASSENRVGEKLFF. CDR3 nucleotides: TGTGCCAGCAGTGAGAACAGGGTTGGTGAAAAACTGTTTTTT.